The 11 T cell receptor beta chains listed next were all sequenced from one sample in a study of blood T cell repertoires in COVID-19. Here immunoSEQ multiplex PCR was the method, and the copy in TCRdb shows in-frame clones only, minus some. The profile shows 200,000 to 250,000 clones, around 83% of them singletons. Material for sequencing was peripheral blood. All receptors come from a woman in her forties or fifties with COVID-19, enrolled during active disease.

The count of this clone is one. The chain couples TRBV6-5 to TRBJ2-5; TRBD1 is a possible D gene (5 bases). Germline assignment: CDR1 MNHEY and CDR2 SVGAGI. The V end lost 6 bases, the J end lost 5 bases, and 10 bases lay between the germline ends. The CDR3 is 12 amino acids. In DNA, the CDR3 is TGTGCCAGCAGAGGGGTGCGGGAGACCCAGTACTTC. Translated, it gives CASRGVRETQYF.

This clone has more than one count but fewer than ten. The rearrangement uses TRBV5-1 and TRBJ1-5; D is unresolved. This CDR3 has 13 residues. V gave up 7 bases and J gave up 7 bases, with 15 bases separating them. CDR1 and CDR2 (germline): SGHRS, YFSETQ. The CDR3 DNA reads TGCGCCAGCTCAAGGTGGCCGGGGCAGCCCCAGCATTTT. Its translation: CASSRWPGQPQHF.

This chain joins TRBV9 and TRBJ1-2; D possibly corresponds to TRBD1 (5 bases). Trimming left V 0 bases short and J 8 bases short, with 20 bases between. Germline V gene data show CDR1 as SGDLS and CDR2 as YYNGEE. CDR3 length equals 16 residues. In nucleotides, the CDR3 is TGTGCCAGCAGCGTAGGGGCGAGCAGGGTGCTAGAAGGCTACACCTTC. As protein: CASSVGASRVLEGYTF. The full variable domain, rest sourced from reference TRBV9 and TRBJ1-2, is DSGVTQTPKHLITATGQRVTLRCSPRSGDLSVYWYQQSLDQGLQFLIQYYNGEERAKGNILERFSAQQFPDLHSELNLSSLELGDSALYFCASSVGASRVLEGYTFGSGTRLTVV.

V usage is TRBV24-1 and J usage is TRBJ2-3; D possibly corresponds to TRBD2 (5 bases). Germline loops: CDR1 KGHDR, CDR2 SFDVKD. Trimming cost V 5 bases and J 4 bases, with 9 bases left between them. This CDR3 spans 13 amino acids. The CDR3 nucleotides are TGTGCCACCAGTGCCCCCGGGGCAGATACGCAGTATTTT. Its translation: CATSAPGADTQYF.

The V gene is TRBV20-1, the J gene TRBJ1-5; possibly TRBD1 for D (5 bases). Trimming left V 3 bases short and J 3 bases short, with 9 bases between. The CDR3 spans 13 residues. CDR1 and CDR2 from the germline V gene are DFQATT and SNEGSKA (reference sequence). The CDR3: CSASRGNNQPQHF. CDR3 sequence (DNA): TGCAGTGCTAGTAGGGGTAACAATCAGCCCCAGCATTTT.

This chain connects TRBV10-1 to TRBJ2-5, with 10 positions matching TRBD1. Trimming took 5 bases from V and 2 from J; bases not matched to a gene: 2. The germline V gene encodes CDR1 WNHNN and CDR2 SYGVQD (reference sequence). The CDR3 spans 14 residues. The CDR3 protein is CASSRDRGQETQYF. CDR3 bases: TGCGCCAGCAGTCGGGACAGGGGACAAGAGACCCAGTACTTC.

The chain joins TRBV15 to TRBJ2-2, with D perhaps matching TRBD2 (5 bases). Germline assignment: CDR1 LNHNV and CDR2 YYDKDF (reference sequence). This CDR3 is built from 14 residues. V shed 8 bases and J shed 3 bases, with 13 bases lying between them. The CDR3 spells CATRPSRDTGELFF. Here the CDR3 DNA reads TGTGCCACCCGTCCTAGCCGAGACACCGGGGAGCTGTTTTTT.

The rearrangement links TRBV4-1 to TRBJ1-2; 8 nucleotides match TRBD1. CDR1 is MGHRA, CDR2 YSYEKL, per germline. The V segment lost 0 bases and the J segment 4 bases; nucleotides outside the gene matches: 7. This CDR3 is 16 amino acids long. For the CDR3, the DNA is TGCGCCAGCAGCCAAGAACCCTCGGACAGGGCCTATGGCTACACCTTC. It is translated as CASSQEPSDRAYGYTF.

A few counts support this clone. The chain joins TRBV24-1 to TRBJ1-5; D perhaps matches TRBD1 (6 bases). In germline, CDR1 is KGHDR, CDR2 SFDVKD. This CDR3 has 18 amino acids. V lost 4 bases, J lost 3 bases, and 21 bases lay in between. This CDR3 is CATSDGRVGHRANQPQHF. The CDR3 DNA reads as TGTGCCACCAGTGACGGTAGGGTCGGTCACAGGGCCAATCAGCCCCAGCATTTT.

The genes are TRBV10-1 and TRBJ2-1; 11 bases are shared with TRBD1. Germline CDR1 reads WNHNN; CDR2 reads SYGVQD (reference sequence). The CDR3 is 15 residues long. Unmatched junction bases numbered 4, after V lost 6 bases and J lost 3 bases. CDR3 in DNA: TGCGCCAGCAGCCGGGGACAGGGGGGCTACAATGAGCAGTTCTTC. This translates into CASSRGQGGYNEQFF.

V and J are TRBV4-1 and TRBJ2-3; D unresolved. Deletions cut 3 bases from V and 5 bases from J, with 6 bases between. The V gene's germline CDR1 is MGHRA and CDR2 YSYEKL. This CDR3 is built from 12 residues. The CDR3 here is CASSQALDTQYF. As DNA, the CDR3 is TGCGCCAGCAGCCAGGCCCTAGATACGCAGTATTTT.